These 21 T cell receptor beta chains were all obtained from the same sample, sequenced in a study of CD8+CD57+ T cells in acquired aplastic anemia. Genomic DNA constituted the template upon which TCR beta VDJ and CDR3 profiling was performed. TCRdb recomputed calls from the reads with MiXCR, one row per CDR3 protein. This repertoire shows about 160,000 distinct CDR3 sequences, about 64% found once; its top ten account for about 50%. Sequencing was done on patients that had shown CD8+CD57+ cell expansion by flow cytometry. Sequenced input: sorted CD4+, CD8+, or CD8+CD57+ T cells (not recorded which) from PBMCs. These receptors all stem from a human donor with aplastic anemia.

This clonotype was counted once. The J gene is TRBJ1-2, the V gene TRBV7-8; unclear D gene. V lost 1 base and J 8 bases, leaving 14 bases between the germline ends. This CDR3 comprises 14 residues. Germline assignment: CDR1 SGHVS and CDR2 FQNEAQ. Here the CDR3 reads CASSLVQAAAGYTF. CDR3 nucleotide sequence: TGTGCCAGCAGCTTAGTGCAGGCGGCGGCGGGCTACACCTTC. The variable domain in full, completed from reference TRBV7-8 and TRBJ1-2, reads GAGVSQSPRYKVAKRGQDVALRCDPISGHVSLFWYQQALGQGPEFLTYFQNEAQLDKSGLPSDRFFAERPEGSVSTLKIQRTQQEDSAVYLCASSLVQAAAGYTFGSGTRLTVV.

V gene TRBV20-1 combines with J gene TRBJ2-7, with D perhaps matching TRBD1 (6 bases). Trimming pared 5 bases from V and 2 bases from J, leaving 13 bases between. The length of the CDR3 is 13 residues. Germline V gene lookup returns CDR1 DFQATT and CDR2 SNEGSKA (reference sequence). CDR3 protein: CSAQQGPPYEQYF. As DNA, the CDR3 is TGCAGTGCTCAACAGGGTCCCCCCTACGAGCAGTACTTC.

This chain links TRBV7-2 with TRBJ1-1; 8 bases match TRBD1. The CDR3 totals 13 residues. With V trimmed by 2 bases and J by 8 bases, 4 bases remained unmatched. Germline assignment: CDR1 SGHTA and CDR2 FQGNSA. CDR3 nucleotide sequence: TGTGCCAGCAGCTTAACGGACAGGGACGAAGCTTTCTTT. Its translation is CASSLTDRDEAFF.

The chain couples TRBV7-9 to TRBJ2-3; 7 nucleotides agree with TRBD2. Germline V CDR1 and CDR2: SEHNR, FQNEAQ (reference sequence). The CDR3 extends over 13 amino acids. Trimming removed 10 bases from V and 3 bases from J; junction bases left unmatched: 7. CDR3: CATAAGATDTQYF. CDR3 in DNA: TGTGCCACTGCGGCGGGAGCGACAGATACGCAGTATTTT. Complete variable domain (other parts from reference TRBV7-9 and TRBJ2-3): DTGVSQNPRHKITKRGQNVTFRCDPISEHNRLYWYRQTLGQGPEFLTYFQNEAQLEKSRLLSDRFSAERPKGSFSTLEIQRTEQGDSAMYLCATAAGATDTQYFGPGTRLTVL.

The chain couples TRBV5-1 to TRBJ2-3; D is undetermined. V was cut by 1 base and J by 4 bases, with 13 bases left in between. Germline loops: CDR1 SGHRS, CDR2 YFSETQ. The CDR3 consists of 15 residues. The CDR3 DNA follows: TGCGCCAGCAGCTTGCGGTCCGGGTCCGCAGATACGCAGTATTTT. Translated: CASSLRSGSADTQYF.

This chain links TRBV2 with TRBJ2-7, with TRBD1 identical over 12 bases. The CDR3 consists of 15 residues. V trimming: 0 bases; J trimming: 5 bases; junction bases outside the gene matches: 2. Germline V gives CDR1 SNHLY, CDR2 FYNNEI. CDR3 residues: CASSEAGTGGDEQYF. As DNA, the CDR3 is TGTGCCAGCAGTGAAGCTGGGACAGGGGGCGACGAGCAGTACTTC.

The V gene is TRBV5-1, the J gene TRBJ2-5, with D hard to call. This CDR3 region has 13 residues. The V end was cut by 1 base, the J end by 2 bases, with 6 bases between. Germline lookup yields CDR1 SGHRS and CDR2 YFSETQ. CDR3 nucleotide sequence: TGCGCCAGCAGCTTGATAGGACAAGAGACCCAGTACTTC. This sequence encodes CASSLIGQETQYF.

A few counts support this clonotype. This chain uses TRBV6-4 with TRBJ2-3, with 9 bases lining up with TRBD2. Per germline, CDR1 MRHNA and CDR2 SNTAGT. This CDR3 has 16 residues. Trimming cost V 6 bases and J 2 bases; bases outside gene matches: 9. In nucleotides, the CDR3 is TGTGCCAGCAGCTTATTAGCGGGAGTCTTCACAGATACGCAGTATTTT. Its translation is CASSLLAGVFTDTQYF.

The CDR3 coding sequence is TGTGCCAGCAGCCAAGGGTATAGGACAGTGGGCGGCTACACCTTC. It codes for CASSQGYRTVGGYTF. V is TRBV9 and J is TRBJ1-2; D is perhaps TRBD1 (6 bases). Germline V gene sequence: CDR1 SGDLS, CDR2 YYNGEE. CDR3 length: 15 amino acids. V dropped 4 bases and J dropped 8 bases, with 21 bases sitting between them.

The V and J genes are TRBV7-2 and TRBJ2-3; D remains ambiguous. The V gene's germline CDR1 is SGHTA and CDR2 FQGNSA. The CDR3 is 14 residues long. Trimming cost V 5 bases and J 4 bases, with 13 bases left between them. In nucleotides, the CDR3 is TGTGCCAGCAGCCCACAGAGGATCCCAGATACGCAGTATTTT. This codes for CASSPQRIPDTQYF.

This clonotype came up a few times. The V call is TRBV20-1, the J call TRBJ1-5; D unclear. Germline V gene data show CDR1 as DFQATT and CDR2 as SNEGSKA (reference sequence). The ends were cut back, 0 bases at V and 1 base at J, with 10 bases in the middle. The CDR3 is 15 amino acids. CDR3 amino acids: CSARDRGGSNQPQHF. The CDR3 bases are TGCAGTGCTAGAGATCGAGGTGGAAGCAATCAGCCCCAGCATTTT.

The chain is built from TRBV2 and TRBJ2-5; no reliable D call. Germline V lookup: CDR1 SNHLY, CDR2 FYNNEI. The CDR3 consists of 13 residues. V gave up 8 bases and J gave up 5 bases, with 15 bases separating them. The CDR3 sequence is CASHERLEETQYF. The CDR3, as DNA: TGTGCCAGCCATGAGCGCCTAGAGGAGACCCAGTACTTC.

This sequence joins TRBV12-3 or TRBV12-4 and TRBJ1-2; no clear D. V gave up 5 bases and J gave up 0 bases, with 7 bases separating them. The CDR3 loop spans 13 amino acids. The CDR3 here is CASSPSANYGYTF. The CDR3 DNA follows: TGTGCCAGCAGTCCCTCAGCTAACTATGGCTACACCTTC.

The rearrangement links TRBV19 to TRBJ1-1; D uncertain. Germline CDR1 is LNHDA and CDR2 is SQIVND (reference sequence). V dropped 5 bases and J dropped 3 bases, with 10 bases sitting between them. The CDR3 spans 13 residues. The CDR3 nucleotides read TGTGCCAGTAGTTACAGATCTTACACTGAAGCTTTCTTT. Translation gives CASSYRSYTEAFF.

The chain carries TRBV10-3 and TRBJ2-3; D is perhaps TRBD1 or TRBD2 (5 bases each). Germline lookup yields CDR1 ENHRY and CDR2 SYGVKD. V lost 5 bases and J 3 bases, leaving 18 bases between the germline ends. The CDR3 runs to 16 residues. The CDR3 loop reads CAISLARGDTTDTQYF. Here the CDR3 DNA reads TGTGCCATCAGTCTAGCCCGGGGCGACACTACAGATACGCAGTATTTT.

This clonotype came up a few times. V usage is TRBV20-1 and J usage is TRBJ2-5; 8 bases align to TRBD2. With V trimmed by 4 bases and J by 9 bases, 19 bases remained unmatched. Germline loops: CDR1 DFQATT, CDR2 SNEGSKA (reference sequence). CDR3 size: 16 residues. CDR3 residues: CSAKGPRRGDSQPQYF. The CDR3 coding sequence is TGCAGTGCTAAGGGGCCTCGGCGGGGGGATAGTCAGCCCCAGTACTTC.

The chain employs TRBV7-9 and TRBJ2-1; no firm D call. From germline, CDR1 is SEHNR and CDR2 FQNEAQ (reference sequence). Trimming shortened V by 2 bases and J by 6 bases, and 11 bases separated the two germline ends. The CDR3 covers 14 residues. DNA for the CDR3: TGTGCCAGCAGCTTATCCATCCGGGTCAATGAGCAGTTCTTC. It translates to CASSLSIRVNEQFF.

Here the CDR3 reads CASSVLAGVDTQYF. The CDR3 nucleotides read TGTGCCAGTAGTGTACTAGCGGGAGTGGATACGCAGTATTTT. The chain links TRBV19 to TRBJ2-3; 11 bases agree with TRBD2. The CDR3 has 14 residues. Looked up from germline, CDR1 is LNHDA and CDR2 is SQIVND (reference sequence). J was trimmed by 6 bases and V by 5 bases; bases with no gene match: 4.

A remark on this clonotype: One base away lies a much larger clone, so this may be a sequencing read error. The chain has TRBV15 and TRBJ2-3; D is possibly TRBD1 (5 bases). TRBJ1-5 explains the end of the DNA better; the J call may be wrong. The CDR3 consists of 16 residues. The V gene's germline CDR1 is LNHNV and CDR2 YYDKDF (reference sequence). CDR3 loop: CATRAPGLAGLDTQHF. The CDR3 nucleotides are TGTGCCACCAGGGCTCCGGGACTAGCGGGGCTAGATACGCAGCATTTT.

This clonotype was detected a few times. The V gene is TRBV7-8, the J gene TRBJ2-5; 7 nucleotides agree with TRBD2. Germline V gene sequence: CDR1 SGHVS, CDR2 FQNEAQ. The CDR3 extends over 15 amino acids. J lost 2 bases, V lost 6 bases, and 9 bases had no gene match. CDR3 nucleotides: TGTGCCAGCAGTATTAACGGGGGGATTCAAGAGACCCAGTACTTC. Protein: CASSINGGIQETQYF. The full variable domain, its missing parts supplied by reference TRBV7-8 and TRBJ2-5, is GAGVSQSPRYKVAKRGQDVALRCDPISGHVSLFWYQQALGQGPEFLTYFQNEAQLDKSGLPSDRFFAERPEGSVSTLKIQRTQQEDSAVYLCASSINGGIQETQYFGPGTRLLVL.

Note on this clonotype: Mismatch with germline at one junction end may stem from a read error. J is TRBJ2-1 and V is TRBV7-2; 7 nucleotides match TRBD1. Germline CDR1 is SGHTA and CDR2 is FQGNSA. This CDR3 region has 15 residues. CDR3 DNA sequence: TGCGCCAGCAGCTCGCTAGACAGGGATTGGTTGGAGCAGCTCTTC. It yields the protein CASSSLDRDWLEQLF.